The 2 T cell receptor beta chains below were found in one sample sequenced in a study of cytomegalovirus exposure and HLA in healthy donors. In the PCR, 60 Vbeta and 13 Jbeta primers were used. Sequencing used immunoSEQ multiplex PCR; TCRdb keeps in-frame clones, though not all of them. The table lists 150,000 to 200,000 clones, approximately 80% of them singletons. Sequencing was carried out using PBMCs. Every receptor here comes from a boy younger than 18 in good health and CMV-seronegative.

This clone was picked up a small number of times. The rearrangement uses TRBV4-2 and TRBJ1-2; D remains unclear. Between the trimmed V and J ends, which lost 3 bases and 8 bases, there was a span of 25 bases. The germline V gene has CDR1 LGHNA and CDR2 YNFKEQ. This CDR3 has 17 residues. The CDR3 spells CASSQEGTAINILGYTF. The CDR3, as DNA: TGTGCCAGCAGCCAGGAAGGAACAGCAATAAATATCTTGGGCTACACCTTC.

This clone was seen a single time. The rearrangement links TRBV18 to TRBJ1-3, with D unclear. Germline V gives CDR1 KGHSH, CDR2 LQKENI. The CDR3 spans 13 residues. Trimming shortened V by 1 base and J by 6 bases, and 7 bases separated the two germline ends. The CDR3 reads CASSPRRENTIYF. CDR3 in DNA: TGTGCCAGCTCACCACGTCGGGAAAACACCATATATTTT.